Following are 4 T cell receptor beta chains from one sample sequenced in a study of cytomegalovirus exposure and HLA in healthy donors. Only in-frame clones appear in the TCRdb table, and some are missing; sequencing was by immunoSEQ multiplex PCR. Counted here are 120,000 or so clones, around 90% occurring once; the ten biggest clones make up approximately 2%. The sample comprised PBMCs. The receptors originated from a woman in her late teens or twenties in good health and CMV-seronegative.

The V gene is TRBV5-5, the J gene TRBJ2-7; perhaps TRBD1 as D (6 bases). The germline gives CDR1 SGHKS, CDR2 YYEKEE (reference sequence). Trimming removed 0 bases from V and 2 bases from J, with 9 bases in between. The CDR3 length is 14 residues. The CDR3: CASSLGDIAYEQYF. The CDR3 DNA is TGTGCCAGCAGCTTGGGGGACATAGCCTACGAGCAGTACTTC.

The chain uses TRBV5-4 and TRBJ1-1; no clear D. Germline CDR1 SGHNT, CDR2 YYREEE (reference sequence). The CDR3 covers 13 residues. With 2 bases removed from V and 2 bases from J, the gap between germline ends came to 7 bases. The CDR3 DNA follows: TGTGCCAGCAGCTTAGGACTAAACACTGAAGCTTTCTTT. This translates into CASSLGLNTEAFF.

The V call is TRBV27, the J call TRBJ2-3; maybe TRBD2 (6 bases). V was pared by 5 bases and J by 0 bases, with 18 bases between. Germline CDR1 is MNHEY and CDR2 is SMNVEV (reference sequence). The CDR3 runs 17 residues. The CDR3 is CASSTSTSLQSTDTQYF. For the CDR3, the DNA is TGTGCCAGCAGTACCTCGACTAGTTTACAGAGCACAGATACGCAGTATTTT.

In DNA form, the CDR3 reads TGTGCCAGCAGCTGGGGACAGAACTCCTACGAGCAGTACTTC. Residues: CASSWGQNSYEQYF. The chain couples TRBV5-4 to TRBJ2-7; 7 nucleotides align to TRBD1. V gave up 3 bases and J gave up 0 bases; unmatched junction bases: 3. This CDR3 is built from 14 residues. Germline loops: CDR1 SGHNT, CDR2 YYREEE (reference sequence).